One and the same sample provided the 10 T cell receptor beta chains below, sequenced in a study of early T cells in non-severe SARS-CoV-2 infection. A single record per CDR3 protein comes from TCRdb applying MiXCR to the 5' RACE reads. In the table there are around 88,000 distinct CDR3 sequences, 13% to 15% of which are singletons. The sequencing sample was made of whole blood. The source of these receptors is an adult who was a healthcare worker with PCR-confirmed SARS-CoV-2 infection or an uninfected control (not recorded which).

This chain joins TRBV5-1 and TRBJ2-7; no reliable D call. This CDR3 spans 14 amino acids. Between the trimmed V and J ends, which lost 0 bases and 3 bases, there was a span of 10 bases. Germline V gene data show CDR1 as SGHRS and CDR2 as YFSETQ. This CDR3 is CASSLVKVDYEQYF. The CDR3 DNA follows: TGCGCCAGCAGCTTGGTGAAGGTTGACTACGAGCAGTACTTC.

This clonotype has just a few counts. The genes are TRBV30 and TRBJ1-5, with unresolved D. The CDR3 covers 17 residues. Between the trimmed V and J ends, which lost 0 bases and 2 bases, there was a span of 17 bases. Per the germline V gene, CDR1 is GTSNPN and CDR2 is SVGIG (reference sequence). CDR3 residues: CAWSVLGSGMGNQPQHF. CDR3 bases: TGTGCCTGGAGTGTACTGGGGTCGGGCATGGGCAATCAGCCCCAGCATTTT.

This clonotype occurred a few times. CDR3 amino acids: CSVAQNQETQYF. In nucleotides, the CDR3 is TGCAGCGTTGCGCAGAACCAAGAGACCCAGTACTTC. V usage is TRBV29-1 and J usage is TRBJ2-5, with no clear D. Germline CDR1 and CDR2: SQVTM and ANQGSEA. This CDR3 contains 12 residues. With 4 bases removed from V and 0 bases from J, the gap between germline ends came to 6 bases.

There are many counts of this clonotype. The rearrangement uses TRBV7-7 and TRBJ2-5; D ambiguous. V was cut by 1 base and J by 5 bases, with 11 bases left in between. Germline-derived CDR1 and CDR2 are SSHAT and FNYEAQ (reference sequence). CDR3 length equals 14 residues. In nucleotides, the CDR3 is TGTGCCAGCAGCTTAGGCCCAGCTCAGGAGACCCAGTACTTC. This translates into CASSLGPAQETQYF.

This chain connects TRBV7-6 to TRBJ2-1, with D possibly being TRBD1 or TRBD2 (6 bases each). Trimming removed 7 bases at V and 7 bases at J, with 17 bases between. The CDR3 is made up of 14 amino acids. Germline V lookup: CDR1 SGHVS, CDR2 FNYEAQ. The CDR3 region is CASTARGESNEQFF. In DNA form, the CDR3 reads TGTGCCAGCACCGCGAGGGGGGAGAGTAATGAGCAGTTCTTC.

The chain couples TRBV7-9 to TRBJ1-5; possible D gene TRBD1, 5 bases. The CDR3 contains 13 residues. The V gene lost 6 bases and the J gene lost 2 bases, with 8 bases spanning the gap. Germline-derived CDR1 and CDR2 are SEHNR and FQNEAQ (reference sequence). For the CDR3, the DNA is TGTGCCAGCAGGGGGGAGGGCAATCAGCCCCAGCATTTT. Protein: CASRGEGNQPQHF.

The chain combines TRBV28 with TRBJ2-7, with 8 nucleotides matching TRBD1. The V segment lost 6 bases and the J segment 8 bases; nucleotides outside the gene matches: 3. The germline V gene encodes CDR1 MDHEN and CDR2 SYDVKM. This CDR3 has 11 residues. Here the CDR3 reads CASRDRAKQYF. CDR3 nucleotide sequence: TGTGCCAGCAGGGACAGGGCCAAGCAGTACTTC.

This clonotype showed up many times. The CDR3 reads CSARDWGGPAEKLFF. In DNA, the CDR3 is TGCAGTGCTAGAGATTGGGGGGGACCGGCAGAAAAACTGTTTTTT. The genes are TRBV20-1 and TRBJ1-4; D perhaps matches TRBD1 (5 bases). V lost 0 bases, J lost 8 bases, and 16 bases lay in between. Germline assignment: CDR1 DFQATT and CDR2 SNEGSKA (reference sequence). CDR3 length: 15 residues.

The V gene is TRBV4-1, the J gene TRBJ2-5; 11 nucleotides agree with TRBD2. The germline CDR1 and CDR2 sequences are MGHRA and YSYEKL. V shed 3 bases and J 5 bases; nucleotides not matched to a gene: 8. The length of the CDR3 is 16 residues. Here the CDR3 DNA reads TGCGCCAGCAGCCAGGGCGGACTAGCGGGCGGGGAGACCCAGTACTTC. This encodes CASSQGGLAGGETQYF.

The chain combines TRBV5-1 with TRBJ2-3; TRBD2 matches at 7 bases. V was pared by 4 bases and J by 1 base, with 12 bases of the junction left unmatched. The germline V gene has CDR1 SGHRS and CDR2 YFSETQ. The CDR3 consists of 17 residues. CDR3: CASSHPREVRGTDTQYF. The CDR3 DNA reads TGCGCCAGCAGCCACCCTCGGGAGGTCCGAGGCACAGATACGCAGTATTTT. Full variable domain (remainder filled in from reference TRBV5-1 and TRBJ2-3): KAGVTQTPRYLIKTRGQQVTLSCSPISGHRSVSWYQQTPGQGLQFLFEYFSETQRNKGNFPGRFSGRQFSNSRSEMNVSTLELGDSALYLCASSHPREVRGTDTQYFGPGTRLTVL.